The 31 T cell receptor beta chains below all came from one sample that was sequenced in a study of shared clonotypes between healthy human individuals. Assay used: immunoSEQ multiplex PCR; TCRdb lists only in-frame clones, some missing. The sample consists of fewer than 400,000 clones, approximately 74% of them appearing once. Sequencing was performed on memory CD4+ T cells sorted from blood. Subset described: CD45RA-negative fraction. These receptors came from a man aged 30 to 45 in good health.

This clone is a singleton in its sample. The V gene is TRBV7-2, the J gene TRBJ1-4; D possibly corresponds to TRBD1 (6 bases). The CDR3 extends over 14 amino acids. V was trimmed by 2 bases and J by 4 bases, leaving 8 bases between them. Germline CDR1 SGHTA, CDR2 FQGNSA. The CDR3 DNA reads as TGTGCCAGCAGCTTACAAGGGGGTAATGAAAAACTGTTTTTT. Its translation: CASSLQGGNEKLFF.

A word on this clone: This sample also contains other DNA sequences that code for the same CDR3. V is TRBV9 and J is TRBJ2-3; D is unresolved. Trimming removed 0 bases from V and 2 bases from J, with 7 bases in between. Germline V gene data show CDR1 as SGDLS and CDR2 as YYNGEE. The CDR3 spans 14 residues. The DNA of the CDR3 is TGTGCCAGCAGCGTAGGGCCAAACACAGATACGCAGTATTTT. Its translation is CASSVGPNTDTQYF.

This rearrangement joins TRBV15 to TRBJ2-5; possible D gene TRBD2, 6 bases. This CDR3 region has 13 residues. Looked up from germline, CDR1 is LNHNV and CDR2 is YYDKDF (reference sequence). V was cut by 6 bases and J by 5 bases, with 13 bases left in between. The CDR3 DNA follows: TGTGCCACCAGAGTCGGGGGTTTGGAGACCCAGTACTTC. This encodes CATRVGGLETQYF.

The V and J genes are TRBV15 and TRBJ2-7; 13 positions agree with TRBD2. The CDR3 has 19 amino acids. Germline loops: CDR1 LNHNV, CDR2 YYDKDF (reference sequence). J lost 0 bases, V lost 3 bases, and 11 bases had no gene match. CDR3 in DNA: TGTGCCACCAGCAGCCTCCCGGGACTAGCGGGATTGGCCTCCTACGAGCAGTACTTC. It encodes CATSSLPGLAGLASYEQYF.

This sequence joins TRBV5-1 and TRBJ1-1; D is uncertain. The germline V gene encodes CDR1 SGHRS and CDR2 YFSETQ. The CDR3 has 15 amino acids. V dropped 4 bases and J dropped 1 base, with 14 bases sitting between them. The CDR3 DNA reads TGCGCCAGCAGCCTTCTGCGGGGATCGAACACTGAAGCTTTCTTT. Protein: CASSLLRGSNTEAFF.

This sequence joins TRBV5-1 and TRBJ2-6, with TRBD1 as a possible D gene (6 bases). The CDR3 length is 18 residues. The V gene's germline CDR1 is SGHRS and CDR2 YFSETQ. Trimming took off 3 bases at V and 2 bases at J, with 18 bases between the two ends. The CDR3 loop is CASSSPRTGTPGANVLTF. CDR3 DNA: TGCGCCAGCAGCTCGCCCCGAACAGGGACCCCTGGGGCCAACGTCCTGACTTTC. Using reference TRBV5-1 and TRBJ2-6 for the parts outside the CDR3, the full variable domain is KAGVTQTPRYLIKTRGQQVTLSCSPISGHRSVSWYQQTPGQGLQFLFEYFSETQRNKGNFPGRFSGRQFSNSRSEMNVSTLELGDSALYLCASSSPRTGTPGANVLTFGAGSRLTVL.

In this sample, this clone turned up once. This CDR3 is missing its conserved last phenylalanine or tryptophan, likely due to a read error. This sequence joins TRBV2 and TRBJ1-1; D ambiguous. Germline V gene data show CDR1 as SNHLY and CDR2 as FYNNEI. This CDR3 is 15 amino acids long. Trimming cost V 6 bases and J 6 bases, with 20 bases left between them. The CDR3 loop is CASSDGYAPRPEAFS. The CDR3 coding sequence is TGTGCCAGCAGCGACGGGTACGCCCCGCGGCCTGAAGCTTTCTCT.

This clone was observed once. The chain links TRBV6-5 to TRBJ1-2; no clear D. Between the trimmed V and J ends, which lost 2 bases and 8 bases, there was a span of 9 bases. Germline V gene data show CDR1 as MNHEY and CDR2 as SVGAGI. The CDR3 length is 12 residues. The CDR3 is CASSYVGGGYTF. CDR3 coding DNA: TGTGCCAGCAGTTACGTGGGAGGGGGCTACACCTTC.

The rearrangement uses TRBV6-1 and TRBJ1-3, with TRBD1 identical over 8 bases. This CDR3 region has 14 residues. Germline-derived CDR1 and CDR2 are MNHNS and SASEGT. Trimming at V came to 6 bases and at J to 1 base, leaving 2 bases not matched to a gene. CDR3 amino acids: CASSRTGSGNTIYF. As DNA, the CDR3 is TGTGCCAGCAGCCGGACAGGGTCTGGAAACACCATATATTTT.

The chain employs TRBV28 and TRBJ2-6; TRBD1 or TRBD2 may be the D gene (5 bases each). The germline V and J ends were trimmed by 3 bases and 0 bases, with 9 bases remaining between them. The length of the CDR3 is 16 residues. From germline, CDR1 is MDHEN and CDR2 SYDVKM. CDR3 coding DNA: TGTGCCAGCAGTTTTCGGGACCACTCTGGGGCCAACGTCCTGACTTTC. Its translation is CASSFRDHSGANVLTF.

V and J are TRBV7-2 and TRBJ2-2; 11 positions match TRBD1. Trimming took 3 bases from V and 5 from J; bases not matched to a gene: 5. Germline lookup yields CDR1 SGHTA and CDR2 FQGNSA. This CDR3 contains 16 residues. The CDR3 reads CASSFGTGGMTGELFF. CDR3 coding DNA: TGTGCCAGCAGCTTCGGGACAGGGGGTATGACCGGGGAGCTGTTTTTT.

The rearrangement joins TRBV10-3 to TRBJ2-3, with TRBD2 as a possible D gene (7 bases). This CDR3 is 13 amino acids long. Germline V gene lookup returns CDR1 ENHRY and CDR2 SYGVKD. With 10 bases removed from V and 6 bases from J, the gap between germline ends came to 17 bases. In nucleotides, the CDR3 is TGTGCCACCTCACGGGGGCGGGGGGATACGCAGTATTTT. Amino acids: CATSRGRGDTQYF.

This chain links TRBV7-9 with TRBJ2-7; D may match TRBD1 or TRBD2 (5 bases each). The CDR3 sequence is 17 residues long. The germline V and J ends were trimmed by 5 bases and 5 bases, with 25 bases remaining between them. Germline CDR1 and CDR2: SEHNR and FQNEAQ (reference sequence). The DNA for the CDR3 is TGTGCCAGCAGCCGAGGGGTACAAGGAAGGCCAATTGACGAGCAGTACTTC. Its protein product is CASSRGVQGRPIDEQYF.

This chain joins TRBV6-1 and TRBJ2-3; 8 positions agree with TRBD2. There are 15 residues in the CDR3. Germline trimming cut 6 bases from V and 3 bases from J; bases unmatched to any gene: 8. The germline V gene encodes CDR1 MNHNS and CDR2 SASEGT. The CDR3 coding sequence is TGTGCCAGCAGGCCAAGGTCTAGCGGGACAGATACGCAGTATTTT. It is translated as CASRPRSSGTDTQYF.

The CDR3 loop is CASSRLAGGVDTQYF. The CDR3 DNA reads as TGTGCCAGCAGCCGTCTGGCGGGAGGAGTAGATACGCAGTATTTT. The chain combines TRBV7-8 with TRBJ2-3; the match to TRBD2 covers 8 bases. The J segment lost 5 bases and the V segment lost 5 bases, leaving 9 bases of the junction unmatched. Germline CDR1 SGHVS, CDR2 FQNEAQ. The CDR3 totals 15 residues.

V usage is TRBV27 and J usage is TRBJ2-2, with TRBD1 identical over 8 bases. CDR1 and CDR2 from the germline V gene are MNHEY and SMNVEV (reference sequence). V was pared by 10 bases and J by 3 bases, with 16 bases of the junction left unmatched. CDR3 length: 17 amino acids. The CDR3 sequence: CATESHYGQGDTGELFF. CDR3 DNA sequence: TGTGCCACCGAGAGCCATTACGGACAGGGCGACACCGGGGAGCTGTTTTTT.

The J gene is TRBJ2-1, the V gene TRBV28; 7 bases map to TRBD2. Trimming at V came to 6 bases and at J to 4 bases, leaving 6 bases not matched to a gene. Germline V gene data show CDR1 as MDHEN and CDR2 as SYDVKM. The CDR3 runs to 14 residues. The DNA of the CDR3 is TGTGCCAGCAGCGCTGGCGGGGGATACAATGAGCAGTTCTTC. The encoded protein is CASSAGGGYNEQFF.

V gene TRBV19 combines with J gene TRBJ1-1, with D unclear. V lost 4 bases and J lost 4, with 10 bases in between. This CDR3 comprises 13 residues. The germline V gene encodes CDR1 LNHDA and CDR2 SQIVND (reference sequence). This CDR3 reads CASSTTPSTEAFF. The CDR3 coding sequence is TGTGCCAGTAGTACGACACCGTCCACTGAAGCTTTCTTT.

Of note for this clone: This may come from a read error, since a much larger clone is one base off. Other DNA variants within this sample encode the same CDR3. The chain is built from TRBV27 and TRBJ2-6; unclear D gene. The CDR3 is made up of 13 amino acids. Trimming stripped 3 bases from V and 2 bases from J, with 2 bases between. Per germline, CDR1 MNHEY and CDR2 SMNVEV (reference sequence). CDR3 residues: CASSFPGANVLTF. In DNA, the CDR3 is TGTGCCAGCAGTTTTCCTGGGGCCAACGTCCTGACTTTC.

This chain joins TRBV7-6 and TRBJ2-3, with D maybe TRBD2 (5 bases). V dropped 1 base and J dropped 1 base, with 9 bases sitting between them. CDR3 length: 15 amino acids. The germline gives CDR1 SGHVS, CDR2 FNYEAQ. CDR3 DNA sequence: TGTGCCAGCAGCTTAGGGCTAGCTGGCACAGATACGCAGTATTTT. It specifies CASSLGLAGTDTQYF. Complete variable domain (other parts from reference TRBV7-6 and TRBJ2-3): GAGVSQSPRYKVTKRGQDVALRCDPISGHVSLYWYRQALGQGPEFLTYFNYEAQQDKSGLPNDRFSAERPEGSISTLTIQRTEQRDSAMYRCASSLGLAGTDTQYFGPGTRLTVL.

The chain links TRBV5-4 to TRBJ1-2; unclear D gene. The CDR3 spans 15 residues. Trimming pared 0 bases from V and 2 bases from J, leaving 11 bases between. CDR1 is SGHNT and CDR2 is YYREEE in the germline V gene (reference sequence). The CDR3 nucleotides are TGTGCCAGCAGCTTGGACCTACAGCCCAACTATGGCTACACCTTC. Its protein product is CASSLDLQPNYGYTF.

The rearrangement uses TRBV2 and TRBJ1-1, with D unresolved. The CDR3 spans 13 residues. Germline assignment: CDR1 SNHLY and CDR2 FYNNEI. V was cut by 7 bases and J by 1 base, with 10 bases left in between. The CDR3 nucleotides read TGTGCCAGCAAGGGCGAAACGAACACTGAAGCTTTCTTT. Translated: CASKGETNTEAFF.

This sequence joins TRBV30 and TRBJ2-7; the D is unclear. CDR3 length: 14 amino acids. Per the germline V gene, CDR1 is GTSNPN and CDR2 is SVGIG (reference sequence). Trimming took off 1 base at V and 0 bases at J, with 10 bases between the two ends. The CDR3 spells CAWSGVRSSYEQYF. The CDR3 DNA reads TGTGCCTGGAGTGGGGTTAGGAGCTCCTACGAGCAGTACTTC.

On this clone itself: Since a much larger clone is just one base distant, this may be a read error. The chain has TRBV4-2 and TRBJ2-3, with 8 bases aligning to TRBD2. Germline V lookup: CDR1 LGHNA, CDR2 YNFKEQ. The CDR3 length is 14 residues. V shed 4 bases and J 6 bases; nucleotides not matched to a gene: 6. CDR3 sequence (DNA): TGTGCCAGCAGCCCCGGACTAGCTCTGGATACGCAGTATTTT. This encodes CASSPGLALDTQYF.

This rearrangement joins TRBV5-6 to TRBJ2-2, with TRBD1 matching over 11 bases. V shed 4 bases, J shed 3 bases, and the junction held 8 bases outside the gene matches. This CDR3 is 17 amino acids long. The V gene's germline CDR1 is SGHDT and CDR2 YYEEEE. Here the CDR3 reads CASSRDRGFGDTGELFF. The CDR3 DNA reads TGTGCCAGCAGCCGGGACAGGGGGTTTGGTGACACCGGGGAGCTGTTTTTT.

The rearrangement uses TRBV5-5 and TRBJ2-2; the D gene could be TRBD1 or TRBD2 (7 bases each). Germline values: CDR1 SGHKS, CDR2 YYEKEE (reference sequence). V lost 3 bases, J lost 6 bases, and 21 bases lay in between. There are 17 residues in the CDR3. CDR3 region: CASSSLGRGGEAGELFF. CDR3 bases: TGTGCCAGCAGCTCCCTGGGCAGGGGGGGCGAGGCCGGGGAGCTGTTTTTT.

This clone was observed a handful of times. The V call is TRBV6-1, the J call TRBJ1-5, with D possibly TRBD1 on 5 matching bases. V was clipped by 7 bases and J by 3 bases, with 10 bases between them. CDR3 size: 13 residues. Germline assignment: CDR1 MNHNS and CDR2 SASEGT. The CDR3 sequence is CASILQANQPQHF. The CDR3 DNA sequence: TGTGCCAGCATATTACAGGCCAATCAGCCCCAGCATTTT.

The chain combines TRBV9 with TRBJ2-4, with 10 positions matching TRBD2. V shed 0 bases and J 2 bases; nucleotides not matched to a gene: 2. Germline V gives CDR1 SGDLS, CDR2 YYNGEE. The CDR3 runs 16 residues. CDR3 DNA sequence: TGTGCCAGCAGCGTAGCAGCGGGGGGGTCCAAAAACATTCAGTACTTC. This encodes CASSVAAGGSKNIQYF. The variable domain in full, completed from reference TRBV9 and TRBJ2-4, reads DSGVTQTPKHLITATGQRVTLRCSPRSGDLSVYWYQQSLDQGLQFLIQYYNGEERAKGNILERFSAQQFPDLHSELNLSSLELGDSALYFCASSVAAGGSKNIQYFGAGTRLSVL.

This clone has only a few counts. The junction and the germline gene differ at one end; a read error may be behind it. This chain joins TRBV5-1 and TRBJ2-5; maybe TRBD1 (6 bases). Germline loops: CDR1 SGHRS, CDR2 YFSETQ. The CDR3 has 14 amino acids. The CDR3 DNA reads TGCGCCAGCAGCTTGACGCTGGGGGCCAGCCAAAGGCACTTC. It specifies CASSLTLGASQRHF.

This clone was recorded once. The CDR3 DNA sequence: TGTGCCAGTAGTATCAACACTGCTAACTATGGCTACACCTTC. Its translation is CASSINTANYGYTF. The V and J genes are TRBV19 and TRBJ1-2; no clear D. This CDR3 contains 14 residues. Trimming removed 3 bases from V and 0 bases from J, with 8 bases in between. Germline V gene data show CDR1 as LNHDA and CDR2 as SQIVND (reference sequence).

The chain combines TRBV10-3 with TRBJ1-1; no reliable D call. Trimming removed 2 bases from V and 2 bases from J, with 6 bases in between. Germline CDR1 is ENHRY and CDR2 is SYGVKD. The CDR3 length is 13 residues. The CDR3 loop reads CAISESQNTEAFF. In DNA, the CDR3 is TGTGCCATCAGTGAGAGTCAAAACACTGAAGCTTTCTTT.